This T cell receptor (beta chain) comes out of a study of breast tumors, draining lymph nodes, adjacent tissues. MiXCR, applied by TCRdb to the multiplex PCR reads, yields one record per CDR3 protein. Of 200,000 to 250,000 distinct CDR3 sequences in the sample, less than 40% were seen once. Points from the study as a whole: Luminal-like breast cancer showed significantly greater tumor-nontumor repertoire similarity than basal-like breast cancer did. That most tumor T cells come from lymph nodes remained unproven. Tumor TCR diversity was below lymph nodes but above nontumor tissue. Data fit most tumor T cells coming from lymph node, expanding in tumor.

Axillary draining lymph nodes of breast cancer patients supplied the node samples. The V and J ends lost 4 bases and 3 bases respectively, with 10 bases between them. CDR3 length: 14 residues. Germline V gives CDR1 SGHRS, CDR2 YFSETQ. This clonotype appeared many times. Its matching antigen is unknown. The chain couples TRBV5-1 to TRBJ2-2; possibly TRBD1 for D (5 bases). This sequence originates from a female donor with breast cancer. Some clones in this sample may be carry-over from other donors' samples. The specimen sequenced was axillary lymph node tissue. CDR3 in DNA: TGCGCCAGCAGCACGGCAGGGTACACCGGGGAGCTGTTTTTT. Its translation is CASSTAGYTGELFF.